The next 28 T cell receptor beta chains were all read from a single sample in a study of early T cells in non-severe SARS-CoV-2 infection. TCRdb used MiXCR to reprocess the 5' RACE reads, holding one entry per CDR3 protein. The table has fewer than 80,000 distinct CDR3 sequences, 10% to 15% seen once; the top ten hold about 4%. The source material was whole blood. The receptors stem from an adult who was a healthcare worker with PCR-confirmed SARS-CoV-2 infection or an uninfected control (not recorded which).

The V and J genes are TRBV5-5 and TRBJ1-1; maybe TRBD1 (6 bases). Trimming took off 2 bases at V and 5 bases at J, with 10 bases between the two ends. CDR3 length: 13 residues. Germline CDR1 is SGHKS and CDR2 is YYEKEE (reference sequence). The CDR3 spells CASSFRGLTEAFF. For the CDR3, the DNA is TGTGCCAGCAGCTTCCGGGGGCTGACTGAAGCTTTCTTT.

This clonotype was picked up many times. The V gene is TRBV20-1, the J gene TRBJ2-1; TRBD2 matches at 7 bases. The CDR3 length is 15 residues. Germline CDR1 DFQATT, CDR2 SNEGSKA (reference sequence). The J segment lost 2 bases and the V segment lost 5 bases, leaving 9 bases of the junction unmatched. The CDR3 is CSASKSGVTYNEQFF. In DNA form, the CDR3 reads TGCAGTGCTTCTAAAAGCGGGGTCACCTACAATGAGCAGTTCTTC.

This clonotype was counted between two and nine times. V usage is TRBV28 and J usage is TRBJ2-3; D is unclear. Germline values: CDR1 MDHEN, CDR2 SYDVKM. CDR3 length equals 13 residues. Deletions cut 6 bases from V and 5 bases from J, with 12 bases between. CDR3 in DNA: TGTGCCAGCAGCACCGGACCCATAGATACGCAGTATTTT. Its protein is CASSTGPIDTQYF.

This clonotype was detected ten times or more. The chain employs TRBV29-1 and TRBJ2-2; no definite D call. This CDR3 is 15 amino acids long. Germline CDR1 and CDR2: SQVTM and ANQGSEA. Deletions cut 5 bases from V and 6 bases from J, with 19 bases between. Written as DNA, the CDR3 is TGCAGCGTTAACTTGGAACGTGGAAGTTCCGGGGAGCTGTTTTTT. Translation gives CSVNLERGSSGELFF.

This clonotype is medium-sized by share. The chain couples TRBV10-2 to TRBJ2-3; D call uncertain. Deletions cut 8 bases from V and 9 bases from J, with 12 bases between. The germline V gene encodes CDR1 WSHSY and CDR2 SAAADI. The CDR3 is 11 residues long. CDR3 nucleotide sequence: TGCGCCAGCGGCCCGAGTACCACGCAGTATTTT. It codes for CASGPSTTQYF.

This clonotype was observed many times. The V and J genes are TRBV11-2 and TRBJ2-1; unclear D gene. The CDR3 is 16 amino acids. Between the trimmed V and J ends, which lost 3 bases and 7 bases, there was a span of 19 bases. CDR1 and CDR2 (germline): SGHAT, FQNNGV. The chain's CDR3 is CASSLGPSEFWNEQFF. The CDR3 DNA reads as TGTGCCAGCAGCTTGGGTCCTTCGGAGTTTTGGAATGAGCAGTTCTTC.

This clonotype was recorded at least ten times. The rearrangement links TRBV5-1 to TRBJ2-5; a weak D match, TRBD2 (6 bases). This CDR3 comprises 15 residues. V gave up 0 bases and J gave up 3 bases, with 12 bases separating them. The germline V gene has CDR1 SGHRS and CDR2 YFSETQ. The CDR3 sequence is CASSLVAGREETQYF. The CDR3 nucleotides are TGCGCCAGCAGCTTGGTTGCGGGAAGGGAAGAGACCCAGTACTTC.

This clonotype was seen many times. The chain carries TRBV19 and TRBJ1-5; unclear D gene. Germline CDR1 reads LNHDA; CDR2 reads SQIVND (reference sequence). This CDR3 contains 15 residues. V was trimmed by 5 bases and J by 6 bases, leaving 17 bases between them. The CDR3 sequence: CASSPAEFPGQPQHF. In nucleotides, the CDR3 is TGTGCCAGTAGTCCGGCGGAGTTTCCTGGTCAGCCCCAGCATTTT.

The chain employs TRBV5-1 and TRBJ2-3; 9 positions agree with TRBD2. Trimming removed 6 bases from V and 5 bases from J; junction bases left unmatched: 22. The germline gives CDR1 SGHRS, CDR2 YFSETQ. The CDR3 totals 19 residues. CDR3 in DNA: TGCGCCAGCACCCCCTGGGGGGCCAACGCGGGAGGGCCGGAAGATACGCAGTATTTT. This codes for CASTPWGANAGGPEDTQYF.

In this sample, this clonotype turned up a few times. The chain is built from TRBV7-2 and TRBJ2-1; 9 positions match TRBD1. V lost 4 bases and J lost 7; bases outside the gene matches: 8. Germline CDR1 is SGHTA and CDR2 is FQGNSA. The CDR3 has 15 amino acids. As DNA, the CDR3 is TGTGCCAGCAGCTCCCGGACAGGGGAGGGTAATGAGCAGTTCTTC. As protein: CASSSRTGEGNEQFF.

Many counts were recorded for this clonotype. The chain has TRBV29-1 and TRBJ2-1; 11 bases fit TRBD2. Trimming took 7 bases from V and 5 from J; bases not matched to a gene: 7. CDR1 is SQVTM and CDR2 is ANQGSEA in the germline V gene. The CDR3 covers 14 residues. The CDR3 DNA sequence: TGCAGCGCGTGGGGACTAGCGGAAGACAATGAGCAGTTCTTC. It yields the protein CSAWGLAEDNEQFF.

Note on this clonotype: It may be a read error: a sequence one base away is much more abundant. The CDR3, as DNA: TGTGCCAGCAGTGAACCGGACAGGGAAATTCCTAAATATGGCTACACCTTC. This translates into CASSEPDREIPKYGYTF. The chain joins TRBV6-1 to TRBJ1-2, with TRBD1 matching over 8 bases. The CDR3 is 17 amino acids. In germline, CDR1 is MNHNS, CDR2 SASEGT.

This clonotype was detected ten times or more. The chain carries TRBV2 and TRBJ2-4, with D tentatively TRBD2 (6 bases). The V end lost 1 base, the J end lost 7 bases, and 14 bases lay between the germline ends. The CDR3 totals 15 residues. Germline V lookup: CDR1 SNHLY, CDR2 FYNNEI. CDR3 sequence: CASSEGGLAWNIQYF. CDR3 nucleotides: TGTGCCAGCAGTGAAGGAGGGCTAGCGTGGAACATTCAGTACTTC. The variable domain in full, completed from reference TRBV2 and TRBJ2-4, reads EPEVTQTPSHQVTQMGQEVILRCVPISNHLYFYWYRQILGQKVEFLVSFYNNEISEKSEIFDDQFSVERPDGSNFTLKIRSTKLEDSAMYFCASSEGGLAWNIQYFGAGTRLSVL.

This clonotype was picked up a small number of times. The chain recombines TRBV3-1 with TRBJ1-5; no definite D call. The V and J ends lost 0 bases and 3 bases respectively, with 6 bases between them. CDR3 size: 14 residues. CDR1 and CDR2 from the germline V gene are LGHDT and YNNKEL (reference sequence). CDR3 sequence: CASSQDLVNQPQHF. The CDR3 bases are TGTGCCAGCAGCCAAGATCTGGTCAATCAGCCCCAGCATTTT. The entire variable domain, with the rest obtained from reference TRBV3-1 and TRBJ1-5, is as follows: DTAVSQTPKYLVTQMGNDKSIKCEQNLGHDTMYWYKQDSKKFLKIMFSYNNKELIINETVPNRFSPKSPDKAHLNLHINSLELGDSAVYFCASSQDLVNQPQHFGDGTRLSIL.

The chain is built from TRBV6-1 and TRBJ1-1; D is perhaps TRBD1 (6 bases). V lost 4 bases and J 8 bases, leaving 14 bases between the germline ends. Looked up from germline, CDR1 is MNHNS and CDR2 is SASEGT. The CDR3 runs to 13 residues. The CDR3 DNA reads TGTGCCAGCAGTGTACTCAGGGGACTAGAAGCTTTCTTT. Protein sequence: CASSVLRGLEAFF.

This clonotype was detected ten times or more. The chain recombines TRBV3-1 with TRBJ2-4; no reliable D call. CDR1 and CDR2 from the germline V gene are LGHDT and YNNKEL (reference sequence). The CDR3 is 14 amino acids. Deletions cut 3 bases from V and 0 bases from J, with 6 bases between. The CDR3 spells CASSHSLAKNIQYF. CDR3 in DNA: TGTGCCAGCAGCCACTCACTAGCCAAAAACATTCAGTACTTC.

CDR3: CSVVPGGTGETQYF. As DNA, the CDR3 is TGCAGCGTTGTACCGGGCGGGACGGGGGAGACCCAGTACTTC. This chain links TRBV29-1 with TRBJ2-5, with D possibly TRBD2 on 6 matching bases. CDR3 size: 14 residues. Trimming cost V 4 bases and J 5 bases, with 17 bases left between them. Germline V lookup: CDR1 SQVTM, CDR2 ANQGSEA.

The sample holds many counts of this clonotype. The chain carries TRBV25-1 and TRBJ1-1; 7 nucleotides align to TRBD1. Losses at the gene ends were 4 bases for V and 9 bases for J; bases not matched to a gene: 5. The CDR3 is made up of 12 amino acids. Looked up from germline, CDR1 is MGHDK and CDR2 is SYGVNS. CDR3 loop: CASSGDRLQAFF. The CDR3 DNA is TGTGCCAGCAGTGGGGACAGACTTCAAGCTTTCTTT.

The V and J genes are TRBV27 and TRBJ2-1; the match to TRBD2 covers 7 bases. CDR1 and CDR2 (germline): MNHEY, SMNVEV (reference sequence). The CDR3 is made up of 15 amino acids. With 9 bases clipped from V and 7 bases from J, the junction kept 15 bases outside the gene matches. CDR3 sequence (DNA): TGTGCCAGTCGGGGGAGCGGGAAGCGGGCAAATGAGCAGTTCTTC. It specifies CASRGSGKRANEQFF.

The V call is TRBV20-1, the J call TRBJ2-3, with a possible D match to TRBD1 (6 bases). Germline V gene sequence: CDR1 DFQATT, CDR2 SNEGSKA (reference sequence). V lost 3 bases to trimming and J lost 1 base, with 14 bases between them. The CDR3 is 15 residues long. The CDR3 DNA reads TGCAGTGCTAGCCTTAAGGGGGTTGGCACAGATACGCAGTATTTT. Encoded protein: CSASLKGVGTDTQYF.

This clonotype has only one observation. The CDR3 region has the DNA TGCGCCAGCAGCTACCAAGCGGGTGAGCAGTTCTTC. Residues: CASSYQAGEQFF. The gene calls are TRBV5-1 and TRBJ2-1; the D gene is possibly TRBD2 (6 bases). The germline CDR1 and CDR2 sequences are SGHRS and YFSETQ. The length of the CDR3 is 12 residues. The V end lost 3 bases, the J end lost 9 bases, and 10 bases lay between the germline ends.

This clonotype occurred many times. The chain carries TRBV7-9 and TRBJ2-7; a weak D match, TRBD1 (6 bases). Looked up from germline, CDR1 is SEHNR and CDR2 is FQNEAQ (reference sequence). The CDR3 totals 15 residues. Between the trimmed V and J ends, which lost 4 bases and 7 bases, there was a span of 20 bases. CDR3 amino acids: CASSSGALPAHEQYF. The DNA of the CDR3 is TGTGCCAGCAGCTCAGGGGCGCTTCCCGCACATGAGCAGTACTTC.

This clonotype was observed at least ten times. The rearrangement links TRBV6-5 to TRBJ2-2; 7 bases align to TRBD2. The germline V gene has CDR1 MNHEY and CDR2 SVGAGI. The CDR3 runs 14 residues. V trimming: 5 bases; J trimming: 7 bases; junction bases outside the gene matches: 7. CDR3 DNA: TGTGCCAGCAGTAGGCGGGAGCTTAGCGGGGAGCTGTTTTTT. It yields the protein CASSRRELSGELFF.

The chain combines TRBV27 with TRBJ1-2; D gene ambiguous. The CDR3 has 9 amino acids. Germline CDR1 is MNHEY and CDR2 is SMNVEV (reference sequence). Trimming left V 7 bases short and J 8 bases short, with 5 bases between. The CDR3 sequence: CASIIGYTF. The DNA for the CDR3 is TGTGCCAGCATTATCGGCTACACCTTC.

This clonotype has only a few counts. The CDR3 here is CASMQGKRGEQFF. The CDR3 DNA follows: TGTGCCAGCATGCAGGGAAAACGGGGTGAGCAGTTCTTC. This chain joins TRBV11-2 and TRBJ2-1, with D tentatively TRBD1 or TRBD2 (5 bases each). Germline CDR1 reads SGHAT; CDR2 reads FQNNGV. Trimming took off 7 bases at V and 9 bases at J, with 16 bases between the two ends. The CDR3 is made up of 13 amino acids.

This clonotype has just a few counts. CDR3 in amino acids: CSAKTGDTEAFF. CDR3 coding DNA: TGCAGTGCCAAGACAGGAGACACTGAAGCTTTCTTT. V and J are TRBV20-1 and TRBJ1-1, with D possibly being TRBD1 (6 bases). The germline V gene has CDR1 DFQATT and CDR2 SNEGSKA (reference sequence). This CDR3 has 12 residues. Between the trimmed V and J ends, which lost 6 bases and 3 bases, there was a span of 11 bases.

The sample holds a few counts of this clonotype. This chain joins TRBV10-3 and TRBJ2-1; the D call may be TRBD1 or TRBD2 (6 bases each). Germline CDR1 and CDR2: ENHRY and SYGVKD. The CDR3 has 14 residues. V lost 1 base and J lost 9, with 13 bases in between. The CDR3 is CAISEWGARGEQFF. CDR3 coding DNA: TGTGCCATCAGTGAGTGGGGGGCGCGTGGTGAGCAGTTCTTC.

The chain carries TRBV11-2 and TRBJ2-3; the D is unclear. The CDR3 length is 13 residues. In germline, CDR1 is SGHAT, CDR2 FQNNGV. The V gene lost 5 bases and the J gene lost 9 bases, with 15 bases spanning the gap. CDR3 nucleotide sequence: TGTGCCAGCAGCCAGGTCGAGATGATAACGCAGTATTTT. Translation: CASSQVEMITQYF.